This T cell receptor beta chain was profiled in a study of blood T cell repertoires in COVID-19. This clone appeared a single time. Other nucleotide sequences in the sample specify the same CDR3. After removal of 1 base from V and 3 bases from J, the junction contained 5 bases not matched to a gene. CDR3 length: 15 amino acids. Germline values: CDR1 GTSNPN, CDR2 SVGIG (reference sequence). Profiled with immunoSEQ multiplex PCR; TCRdb holds only in-frame clones, not every one. The sample includes a few hundred thousand clones, around 88% of them seen just once. The chain combines TRBV30 with TRBJ2-7; 11 nucleotides align to TRBD1. The receptor was isolated from a woman in her forties or fifties with COVID-19, enrolled during active disease. The sequenced sample consisted of peripheral blood. CDR3: CAWSGGQGANYEQYF. The CDR3, as DNA: TGTGCCTGGAGTGGCGGACAGGGGGCGAACTACGAGCAGTACTTC. Full variable domain (outside the CDR3, taken from reference TRBV30 and TRBJ2-7): SQTIHQWPATLVQPVGSPLSLECTVEGTSNPNLYWYRQAAGRGLQLLFYSVGIGQISSEVPQNLSASRPQDRQFILSSKKLLLSDSGFYLCAWSGGQGANYEQYFGPGTRLTVT.